Below are 7 T cell receptor beta chains sequenced from a single sample in a study of blood T cells in healthy people across ages. Primers used in a second PCR of about 7 to 12 cycles were a sample-barcoded 5' primer and a J-beta primer mix. TCRdb re-called the 5' RACE reads with MiXCR, one entry per CDR3 protein. Of around 1.1 million distinct CDR3 sequences listed, about two fifths are singletons. What was sequenced was blood. The receptors stem from a man younger than 35 in good health.

This clonotype was seen only a few times. V is TRBV7-2 and J is TRBJ2-2; 8 bases are shared with TRBD1. The CDR3 totals 16 residues. Germline CDR1 is SGHTA and CDR2 is FQGNSA. The V gene end was trimmed by 2 bases and the J gene end by 2 bases; junction bases not matched to a gene: 4. This CDR3 reads CASSLLTGGNTGELFF. DNA of the CDR3: TGTGCCAGCAGCTTACTTACAGGGGGAAACACCGGGGAGCTGTTTTTT.

This clonotype was observed a few times. The rearrangement joins TRBV5-1 to TRBJ2-1, with D perhaps matching TRBD2 (5 bases). The CDR3 contains 16 residues. Germline CDR1 and CDR2: SGHRS and YFSETQ. V was shortened by 2 bases and J by 0 bases, with 12 bases between the two germline ends. For the CDR3, the DNA is TGCGCCAGCAGCTTAAGGAGCGGATACTCCTACAATGAGCAGTTCTTC. Its translation: CASSLRSGYSYNEQFF.

The V and J genes are TRBV20-1 and TRBJ1-5; D is ambiguous. The CDR3 runs to 13 residues. V was cut by 3 bases and J by 3 bases, with 9 bases left in between. CDR1 DFQATT and CDR2 SNEGSKA come from the germline V gene (reference sequence). CDR3 sequence: CSASKSLNQPQHF. Here the CDR3 DNA reads TGCAGTGCTAGTAAGAGCCTCAATCAGCCCCAGCATTTT.

This clonotype turned up a few times. V gene TRBV12-3 or TRBV12-4 combines with J gene TRBJ2-1, with 9 bases fitting TRBD2. V lost 3 bases and J lost 7; bases outside the gene matches: 10. This CDR3 spans 16 amino acids. Here the CDR3 reads CASSLVRGGPLNEQFF. CDR3 nucleotides: TGTGCCAGCAGTTTGGTGCGGGGGGGGCCCTTAAATGAGCAGTTCTTC.

This clonotype was seen a few times. V and J are TRBV11-2 and TRBJ1-1, with D perhaps TRBD1 (5 bases). Germline V lookup: CDR1 SGHAT, CDR2 FQNNGV. With 6 bases removed from V and 1 base from J, the gap between germline ends came to 21 bases. CDR3 length: 17 residues. The CDR3 nucleotides read TGTGCCAGCAGGGATATGGAATGGGGGAGAACGAACACTGAAGCTTTCTTT. Amino acids: CASRDMEWGRTNTEAFF.

V usage is TRBV20-1 and J usage is TRBJ2-5; the match to TRBD1 covers 8 bases. The germline gives CDR1 DFQATT, CDR2 SNEGSKA (reference sequence). There are 13 residues in the CDR3. The CDR3 is CRAHKTGGETQYF. The CDR3 DNA reads as TGCAGGGCGCATAAAACAGGGGGGGAGACCCAGTACTTC.

The gene calls are TRBV29-1 and TRBJ1-1; a possible D gene is TRBD1 (6 bases). CDR3 length equals 14 residues. The ends were cut back, 0 bases at V and 7 bases at J, with 15 bases in the middle. Germline assignment: CDR1 SQVTM and CDR2 ANQGSEA. The CDR3 here is CSVEERGARSEAFF. In nucleotides, the CDR3 is TGCAGCGTTGAAGAGCGGGGGGCGCGGAGTGAAGCTTTCTTT.